This T cell receptor beta chain is drawn from a study of cytomegalovirus exposure and HLA in healthy donors. Repertoires were generated with immunoSEQ multiplex PCR, while TCRdb's copy carries only in-frame clones and drops some. Of about 110,000 clones listed, around 95% are singletons. Germline V gene sequence: CDR1 LNHDA, CDR2 SQIVND (reference sequence). The CDR3 contains 16 residues. V was clipped by 8 bases and J by 7 bases; unmatched bases: 15. The sample was PBMCs. This receptor was identified in a woman under 30 in good health and CMV-seronegative. The rearrangement uses TRBV19 and TRBJ2-2, with TRBD2 identical over 8 bases. CDR3 in DNA: TGTGCCAGTCTCCCTTCGGGGGGGGCCTTGGGCGGGGAGCTGTTTTTT. Translation: CASLPSGGALGGELFF.